These T cell receptor beta chains were read from a single sample in a study of T cell responses to AZD1222 COVID-19 vaccine. Here immunoSEQ multiplex PCR was the method, and the copy in TCRdb shows in-frame clones only, minus some. The sample shows about 130,000 clones, 89% of them seen only once. The sample here was peripheral blood, taken on day 0 of AZD1222 vaccination. These receptors were collected from an adult in good health. Both conserved end residues are part of each CDR3. D genes are given only for firm matches. For some rows the clone size is stated as once, few or many, or as a class when expanded; others skip it.

D gene,J gene,CDR3 length,clone size,V gene,CDR3 protein,CDR3 DNA
-,TRBJ1-2,14,-,TRBV6-5,CASGGTRDNYGYTF,TGTGCCAGCGGGGGGACACGGGATAACTATGGCTACACCTTC
-,TRBJ2-7,15,-,TRBV15,CATSRDLSNSYEQYF,TGTGCCACCAGCAGAGACCTATCTAACTCCTACGAGCAGTACTTC
-,TRBJ2-2,14,few,TRBV7-3,CASRRLENTGELFF,TGTGCCAGCCGGCGACTAGAGAACACCGGGGAGCTGTTTTTT
-,TRBJ1-1,13,-,TRBV5-1,CASSLEPGREAFF,TGCGCCAGCAGCTTGGAGCCGGGACGTGAAGCTTTCTTT
-,TRBJ2-7,13,-,TRBV28,CASREGLAGEQYF,TGTGCCAGCAGAGAAGGGCTCGCGGGGGAGCAGTACTTC
TRBD2,TRBJ2-3,18,-,TRBV9,CASSVADWRGVLADTQYF,TGTGCCAGCAGCGTAGCTGACTGGCGGGGGGTTTTGGCAGATACGCAGTATTTT
-,TRBJ1-4,14,-,TRBV2,CASSQIRSNEKLFF,TGTGCCAGCAGTCAGATACGGAGTAATGAAAAACTGTTTTTT
-,TRBJ1-5,17,few,TRBV6-6,CASSPRGGRSSNQPQHF,TGTGCCAGCAGTCCCCGAGGGGGGCGGTCCAGCAATCAGCCCCAGCATTTT
-,TRBJ1-2,11,-,TRBV30,CACSANYGYTF,TGTGCCTGCTCAGCTAACTATGGCTACACCTTC
-,TRBJ1-4,15,-,TRBV28,CASSFEGSRYEKLFF,TGTGCCAGCAGTTTTGAGGGATCTAGGTACGAAAAACTGTTTTTT
TRBD2,TRBJ2-3,15,-,TRBV30,CAWRLGLAGGDTQYF,TGTGCCTGGAGATTAGGACTAGCGGGAGGAGATACGCAGTATTTT
-,TRBJ1-2,13,-,TRBV7-3,CASSPSGGYGYTF,TGTGCCAGCAGCCCGTCGGGAGGCTATGGCTACACCTTC
-,TRBJ1-5,16,-,TRBV4-1,CASSQEGGSQGQPQHF,TGCGCCAGCAGCCAAGAAGGGGGGTCCCAGGGGCAGCCCCAGCATTTT
-,TRBJ1-2,14,-,TRBV15,CATSRDQGSEGYTF,TGTGCCACCAGCAGGGATCAGGGATCGGAGGGCTACACCTTC
TRBD1,TRBJ1-1,17,-,TRBV7-2,CASSFGDRRTLNTEAFF,TGTGCCAGCAGCTTCGGGGACAGGCGTACCCTGAACACTGAAGCTTTCTTT
-,TRBJ1-1,16,once,TRBV29-1,CSVDGDNLGMNTEAFF,TGCAGCGTTGACGGGGACAACCTGGGGATGAACACTGAAGCTTTCTTT
-,TRBJ1-6,15,-,TRBV7-2,CASSKEQGYNSPLHF,TGTGCCAGCAGCAAAGAACAGGGATACAATTCACCCCTCCACTTT
-,TRBJ2-7,16,few,TRBV28,CASGLLGGPRSLEQYF,TGTGCCAGCGGGCTTCTTGGTGGACCCCGGTCCCTCGAGCAGTACTTC
-,TRBJ1-4,15,-,TRBV4-1,CASSVWSGTNEKLFF,TGCGCCAGCAGCGTATGGAGCGGTACTAATGAAAAACTGTTTTTT
-,TRBJ2-1,18,-,TRBV21-1,CASSKAGTKGLPWDEQFF,TGTGCCAGCAGCAAAGCAGGCACTAAGGGCCTCCCATGGGATGAGCAGTTCTTC
-,TRBJ1-6,17,-,TRBV28,CASRGRAQILYNSPLHF,TGTGCCAGCAGAGGGAGGGCGCAAATATTATATAATTCACCCCTCCACTTT
-,TRBJ2-7,13,-,TRBV30,CAWSPLGTFEQYF,TGTGCCTGGAGCCCCCTGGGGACCTTCGAGCAGTACTTC
-,TRBJ2-7,15,-,TRBV9,CASSVDPLWTYEQYF,TGTGCCAGCAGCGTAGACCCCCTGTGGACTTACGAGCAGTACTTC